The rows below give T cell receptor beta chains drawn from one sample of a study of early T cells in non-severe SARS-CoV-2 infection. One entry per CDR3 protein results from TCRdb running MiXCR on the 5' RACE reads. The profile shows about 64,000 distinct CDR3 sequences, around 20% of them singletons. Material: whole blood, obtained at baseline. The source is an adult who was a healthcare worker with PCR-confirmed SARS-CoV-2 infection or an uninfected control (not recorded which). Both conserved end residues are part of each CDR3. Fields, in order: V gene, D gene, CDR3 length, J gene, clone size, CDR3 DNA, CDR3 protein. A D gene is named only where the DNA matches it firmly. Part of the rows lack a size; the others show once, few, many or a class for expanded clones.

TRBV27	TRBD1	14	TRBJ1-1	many	TGTGCCAGCAGTCTGGGGACAGCGAACACTGAAGCTTTCTTT	CASSLGTANTEAFF
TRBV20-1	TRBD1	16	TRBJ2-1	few	TGCAGTGCTACCTCTCCAGGGGGTTCTCGAGGTAATGAGCAGTTCTTC	CSATSPGGSRGNEQFF
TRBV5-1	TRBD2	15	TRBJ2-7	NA	TGCGCCAGCAGCTTTGGCGGGGGGCTTCCCTACGAGCAGTACTTC	CASSFGGGLPYEQYF
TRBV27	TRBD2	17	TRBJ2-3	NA	TGTGCCAGCAGTTCCGAGACTAGCGGGGGATTCACAGATACGCAGTATTTT	CASSSETSGGFTDTQYF
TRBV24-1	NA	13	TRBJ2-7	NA	TGTGCCACCAGTGATCGAGGCGGCCACGAGCAGTACTTC	CATSDRGGHEQYF
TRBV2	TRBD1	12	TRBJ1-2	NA	TGTGCCACTATGGGACAGGGCTACGGCTACACCTTC	CATMGQGYGYTF
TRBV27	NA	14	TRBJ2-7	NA	TGTGCCAGCAGTAGGACGGGTACTGGGTACGAGCAGTACTTC	CASSRTGTGYEQYF
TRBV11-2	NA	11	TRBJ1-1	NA	TGTGCCAGCAGCTTAATGACTGAAGCTTTCTTT	CASSLMTEAFF
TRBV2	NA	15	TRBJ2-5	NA	TGTGCCAGCAGTGGGTCGTGGGGAGTCCAAGAGACCCAGTACTTC	CASSGSWGVQETQYF
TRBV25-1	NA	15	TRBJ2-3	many	TGTGCCAGCAGTGGGGAGCGGAAGTCATGGGATACGCAGTATTTT	CASSGERKSWDTQYF
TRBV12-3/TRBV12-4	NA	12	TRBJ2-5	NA	TGTGCCAGCAGCCGGTGGCAAGAGACCCAGTACTTC	CASSRWQETQYF
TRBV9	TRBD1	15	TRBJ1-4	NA	TGTGCCAGCAGCGAGACGGGACAGGGGTATGAAAAACTGTTTTTT	CASSETGQGYEKLFF
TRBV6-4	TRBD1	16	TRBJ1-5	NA	TGTGCCAGCAGAGAACAGGGGACACCCAGCAATCAGCCCCAGCATTTT	CASREQGTPSNQPQHF
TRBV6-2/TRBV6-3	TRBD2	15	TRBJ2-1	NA	TGTGCCAGCAGTTTCAGCGGGGCGAATAACAATGAGCAGTTCTTC	CASSFSGANNNEQFF
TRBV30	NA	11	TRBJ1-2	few	TGTGCCTGCCCCGGATTCTATGGCTACACCTTC	CACPGFYGYTF
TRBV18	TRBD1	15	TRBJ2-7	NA	TGTGCCAGCTCACTGACCGGGACAGGCCTCTACGAGCAGTACTTC	CASSLTGTGLYEQYF
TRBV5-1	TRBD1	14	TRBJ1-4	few	TGCGCCAGCAGCCAACAGGGGGCGCGTGAAAAACTGTTTTTT	CASSQQGAREKLFF
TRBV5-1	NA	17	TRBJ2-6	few	TGCGCCAGCAGCTTTGGGACACTTCTAGGTGGGGCCAACGTCCTGACTTTC	CASSFGTLLGGANVLTF